Described below is a single T cell receptor beta chain sequence and its context. Its matching antigen is unknown. Given a much more abundant clone one base away, this may be a read error. Tregs were sorted as CD4+CD25+CD127-/low cells. Using its own MiXCR run on the 5' RACE reads, TCRdb lists one record per CDR3 protein. The table records about 57,000 distinct CDR3 sequences, 26% of them present only once. The V segment lost 0 bases and the J segment 7 bases; nucleotides outside the gene matches: 11. The CDR3 covers 17 residues. CDR1 is SGDLS, CDR2 YYNGEE, per germline. Study findings and constraints: Tumor-infiltrating Treg TCR alpha and beta sequences overlapped most with tumor naive CD4+ T cells, then blood naive.

The material sequenced was tumor-infiltrating Tregs sorted from the breast tumor. The receptor was isolated from a female donor with breast cancer. The chain combines TRBV9 with TRBJ2-1; 9 bases are a match to TRBD2. Here the CDR3 reads CASSVAPSGVSVNEQFF. CDR3 sequence (DNA): TGTGCCAGCAGCGTAGCTCCTAGCGGGGTTTCGGTTAATGAGCAGTTCTTC.